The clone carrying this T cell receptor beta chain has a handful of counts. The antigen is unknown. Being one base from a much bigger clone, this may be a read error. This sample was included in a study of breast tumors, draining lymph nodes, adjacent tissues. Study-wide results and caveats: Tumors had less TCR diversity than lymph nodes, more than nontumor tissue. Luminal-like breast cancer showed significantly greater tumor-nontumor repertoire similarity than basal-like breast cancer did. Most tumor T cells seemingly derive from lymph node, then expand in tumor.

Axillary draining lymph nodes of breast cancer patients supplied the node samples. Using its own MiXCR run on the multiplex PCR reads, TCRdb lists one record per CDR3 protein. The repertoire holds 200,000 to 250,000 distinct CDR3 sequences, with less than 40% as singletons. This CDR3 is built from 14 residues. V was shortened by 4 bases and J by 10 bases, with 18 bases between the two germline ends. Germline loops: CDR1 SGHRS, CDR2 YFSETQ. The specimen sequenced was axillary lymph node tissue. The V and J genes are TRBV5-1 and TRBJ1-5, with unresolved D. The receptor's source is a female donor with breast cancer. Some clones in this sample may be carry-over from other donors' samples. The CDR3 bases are TGCGCCAGCAGCGAGAGGGCAGGAGAGGACCCCCAGCATTTT. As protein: CASSERAGEDPQHF. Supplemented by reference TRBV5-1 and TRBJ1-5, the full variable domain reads KAGVTQTPRYLIKTRGQQVTLSCSPISGHRSVSWYQQTPGQGLQFLFEYFSETQRNKGNFPGRFSGRQFSNSRSEMNVSTLELGDSALYLCASSERAGEDPQHFGDGTRLSIL.